Listed below are T cell receptor beta chains from one sample, sequenced in a study of shared clonotypes between healthy human individuals. The protocol was immunoSEQ multiplex PCR, while the TCRdb copy is restricted to in-frame clones and leaves out a portion. Of about 680,000 clones listed, approximately 74% are singletons. Specimen: memory CD4+ T cells sorted from blood. The receptors were gathered from a woman in her 30s in good health. CDR3s leave out the opening cysteine and the closing phenylalanine or tryptophan.

>TRBJ1-1|TRBV2
ASSQLQGNTEAF
>TRBJ1-2|TRBV18
ASSPVGGVASYGYT
>TRBJ1-4|TRBV5-1
ASSLEGASGEKLF
>TRBJ2-3|TRBV5-1
ASSGRRDSRGTQY
>TRBJ1-1|TRBV6-5
ASSSPVGDTEAF
>TRBJ1-2|TRBV19
ASSQGSVGYT
>TRBJ1-5|TRBV5-1
ASGPGPNQPQH
>TRBJ1-2|TRBV2
ASSGQGAASEGYT
>TRBJ1-1|TRBV11-3
ASSRAGNFFLGTEAF
>TRBJ2-1|TRBV10-1
ASIIIGQVFSYNEQF
>TRBJ1-5|TRBV2
ASRAGTAGNQPQH
>TRBJ1-5|TRBV28
ASSGWGGNQPQH
>.|TRBV7-8
ASSLAGNPYEQY
>TRBJ2-1|TRBV13
ASSLNPRDYTNEQF
>TRBJ2-1|TRBV5-4
ASSLVLAAYNEQF
>TRBJ2-1|TRBV27
ASRNSGSTSYNEQF
>TRBJ2-3|TRBV6-4
ASSEQGGPTDTQY
>TRBJ2-2|TRBV5-1
ASSTTNTGELF
>TRBJ2-7|TRBV28
ASSFYGGAYEQY
>TRBJ2-2|TRBV2
ASKYRNTGELF
>TRBJ2-3|TRBV6-6
ASSHRGTSTDTQY
>TRBJ1-2|TRBV7-4
ASSDDRNYGYT
>TRBJ2-7|TRBV27
ASSAGLAGTYEQY
>TRBJ2-3|TRBV7-2
ASSLIGSGKTDTQY
>TRBJ2-5|TRBV2
ASNREFQETQY
>TRBJ2-7|TRBV2
ASSASNRYEQY
>TRBJ2-3|TRBV6-5
ASKGSTDTQY